These T cell receptor beta chains were read from a single sample in a study of shared clonotypes between healthy human individuals. TCRdb keeps only in-frame clones here, not all; method: immunoSEQ multiplex PCR. The sample holds about 980,000 clones, more than 75% seen once. Sequences were obtained from memory CD4+ T cells sorted from blood. The receptor source for this set is a man between 18 and 29 years old in good health. Both conserved end residues are part of each CDR3. The D gene is left open where the match is weak. Clone size is stated in some rows and not others, as once, few, many or a class when expanded.

v_gene	j_gene	abundance	d_gene	CDR3nt	CDR3aa
TRBV4-1	TRBJ1-2	.	.	TGCGCCAGCAGCCAAGACCGATGGCGCAACACCTATGGCTACACCTTC	CASSQDRWRNTYGYTF
TRBV9	TRBJ2-1	.	TRBD2	TGTGCCAGCAGCGTAGCACTAGCGGGGGCCTCCTACAATGAGCAGTTCTTC	CASSVALAGASYNEQFF
TRBV19	TRBJ1-1	.	.	TGTGCCAGCTCAAATGCCCCGGGGGCCACTGAAGCTTTCTTT	CASSNAPGATEAFF
TRBV10-1	TRBJ2-1	.	TRBD2	TGCGCCAGCAGTGACCCCGGGGAGGGGCAGTTCTTC	CASSDPGEGQFF
TRBV10-3	TRBJ1-6	.	TRBD1	TGTGCCATCAGTGAAGTAGGACAGGACCTCCACTTT	CAISEVGQDLHF
TRBV5-4	TRBJ2-3	.	.	TGTGCCAGCACCCACCCTGGGGGAGGCGTAGATACGCAGTATTTT	CASTHPGGGVDTQYF
TRBV2	TRBJ2-5	.	.	TGTGCCAGCTCGGCCAGCCAAGAGACCCAGTACTTC	CASSASQETQYF
TRBV4-1	TRBJ1-4	.	.	TGCGCCAGCAGCCACCCCGGAGGGGTTGAAAAACTGTTTTTT	CASSHPGGVEKLFF
TRBV4-3	TRBJ1-1	.	TRBD1	TGCGCCAGCAGCCAAGATTACGTGGGACAGGGATCGGTAGCTTTCTTT	CASSQDYVGQGSVAFF
TRBV18	TRBJ2-3	few	TRBD1	TGTGCCAGCTTAACCGGGACAGGCACAGATACGCAGTATTTT	CASLTGTGTDTQYF
TRBV5-1	TRBJ1-4	.	.	TGCGCCAGCAGCTCCGGGACATCGAATGAAAAACTGTTTTTT	CASSSGTSNEKLFF
TRBV5-1	TRBJ1-4	once	.	TGCGCCAGCAGCTTGACGACACGGTACGATGAAAAACTGTTTTTT	CASSLTTRYDEKLFF
TRBV6-5	TRBJ2-2	once	TRBD1	TGTGCCAGCAGTTACAATGGGGGACAGCGAACCGGGGAGCTGTTTTTT	CASSYNGGQRTGELFF
TRBV6-6	TRBJ1-2	.	.	TGTGCCAGCAGTTACCTCCCCCGGAGCGGCTACACCTTC	CASSYLPRSGYTF
TRBV18	TRBJ2-5	.	.	TGTGCCAGCTCACCGTTGAACACACAAGAGACCCAGTACTTC	CASSPLNTQETQYF
TRBV29-1	TRBJ1-2	.	.	TGCAGCGTACGACAGTATAACCGCCAAGAAAACTATGGCTACACCTTC	CSVRQYNRQENYGYTF
TRBV6-1	TRBJ2-2	.	TRBD1	TGTGCCAGCAAACCGGGACAGGGGAACACCGGGGAGCTGTTTTTT	CASKPGQGNTGELFF
TRBV5-1	TRBJ2-7	.	TRBD1	TGCGCCAGCAGCTTTGGACAGGGTTTTGAATCCTACGAGCAGTACTTC	CASSFGQGFESYEQYF
TRBV6-6	TRBJ2-7	.	TRBD1	TGTGCCAGCAGTCAACCGGGACAGGGCACCTACGAGCAGTACTTC	CASSQPGQGTYEQYF
TRBV27	TRBJ2-6	.	TRBD1	TGTGCCAGCAGAGGGACAGGGGGCTCTGGGGCCAACGTCCTGACTTTC	CASRGTGGSGANVLTF
TRBV9	TRBJ2-3	.	TRBD2	TGTGCCAGCAGCTCTCAACGGACTAGCGGGAGGACAGATACGCAGTATTTT	CASSSQRTSGRTDTQYF
TRBV5-1	TRBJ2-3	.	.	TGCGCCAGCATGCTAGTAGCTCTGGGAGATACGCAGTATTTT	CASMLVALGDTQYF
TRBV30	TRBJ2-3	.	.	TGTGCCTGGAGTTCAACAGATACGCAGTATTTT	CAWSSTDTQYF
TRBV27	TRBJ2-5	.	TRBD2	TGTGCCAGCAGTTTAGGCAGCGGGGGCCTCGGGGCCCAGTACTTC	CASSLGSGGLGAQYF
TRBV5-8	TRBJ2-7	.	.	TGTGCCAGCTTGAAGGCAGGGATTTCCTACGAGCAGTACTTC	CASLKAGISYEQYF
TRBV9	TRBJ2-7	.	TRBD2	TGTGCCAGCAGCGTCAACCCCGGGACTAGCGGGGGGGGTCCTTCTTACGAGCAGTACTTC	CASSVNPGTSGGGPSYEQYF
TRBV30	TRBJ2-2	.	TRBD1	TGTGCCTGGGACCGGGACAGAATGCCCGGGGAGCTGTTTTTT	CAWDRDRMPGELFF
TRBV6-1	TRBJ2-7	.	TRBD2	TGTGCCAGCAGTGCCCAGACTAGCGGGAGCCGGTACGAGCAGTACTTC	CASSAQTSGSRYEQYF